Listed below are T cell receptor beta chains from one sample, sequenced in a study of EBV T-cell therapy then PD-1 blockade in nasopharyngeal carcinoma. For these receptors, no antigen is known. Using immunoSEQ multiplex PCR, the repertoire was profiled, and TCRdb retains in-frame clones only, with some absent. Among 14,000 or so clones listed, under 90% were seen once. The sample here was CD8+ T cells from blood, taken around day 100 from a patient whose treatment included autologous EBV-specific T cells and nivolumab. Receptors were obtained from a man aged 40-49 years with nasopharyngeal carcinoma. Both conserved end residues are part of each CDR3. A D gene is named only where the DNA matches it firmly. Clone size is stated in some rows and not others, as once, few, many or a class when expanded.

V: TRBV6-2/TRBV6-3
D: TRBD1
size: .
J: TRBJ2-5
DNA: TGTGCCAGCAGTACAGGGGCGTGGGAGACCCAGTACTTC
CDR3: CASSTGAWETQYF

V: TRBV6-6
D: .
size: .
J: TRBJ2-5
DNA: TGTGCCAGCAGTTACTCGGGGGGGCCAGAGACCCAGTACTTC
CDR3: CASSYSGGPETQYF

V: TRBV4-2
D: .
size: .
J: TRBJ1-4
DNA: TGTGCCAGCAGCCAATTAGGTGAAAAACTGTTTTTT
CDR3: CASSQLGEKLFF

V: TRBV5-5
D: .
size: .
J: TRBJ1-1
DNA: TGTGCCAGCAGCTCGGGCGGAGCTGAAGCTTTCTTT
CDR3: CASSSGGAEAFF

V: TRBV6-4
D: .
size: .
J: TRBJ2-1
DNA: TGTGCCAGCAGTAGTAACGGGGCTGAAAATTATGAGCAGTTCTTC
CDR3: CASSSNGAENYEQFF

V: TRBV4-2
D: .
size: .
J: TRBJ2-3
DNA: TGTGCCAGCAGCGTAAACCAGGGGTTCACAGATACGCAGTATTTT
CDR3: CASSVNQGFTDTQYF

V: TRBV4-1
D: .
size: once
J: TRBJ2-5
DNA: TGCGCCAGCAGCCAAGTTTTAAGTGAGACCCAGTACTTC
CDR3: CASSQVLSETQYF

V: TRBV9
D: .
size: .
J: TRBJ2-3
DNA: TGTGCCAGCAGCGTAGTGGGCATTCTAGATACGCAGTATTTT
CDR3: CASSVVGILDTQYF

V: TRBV12-3/TRBV12-4
D: .
size: .
J: TRBJ2-7
DNA: TGTGCCAGCAGCACCCGGATGGGCGACGAGCAGTACTTC
CDR3: CASSTRMGDEQYF

V: TRBV4-2
D: .
size: .
J: TRBJ1-5
DNA: TGTGCCAGCAGCCAAGTCGGGGGGGTCAATCAGCCCCAGCATTTT
CDR3: CASSQVGGVNQPQHF

V: TRBV10-3
D: .
size: .
J: TRBJ2-3
DNA: TGTGCCATCAGTGGGGGGGCGCTTAGCACAGATACGCAGTATTTT
CDR3: CAISGGALSTDTQYF

V: TRBV4-3
D: TRBD2
size: once
J: TRBJ2-1
DNA: TGCGCCAGCAGCGCTAGCGGGGTGGCTGAGCAGTTCTTC
CDR3: CASSASGVAEQFF

V: TRBV19
D: .
size: .
J: TRBJ2-1
DNA: TGTGCCACCCCCGGGGACGGCCTGTACAATGAGCAGTTCTTC
CDR3: CATPGDGLYNEQFF

V: TRBV20-1
D: .
size: .
J: TRBJ2-7
DNA: TGCAGTGCAACAACAGGGAGAGAGCAGTACTTC
CDR3: CSATTGREQYF

V: TRBV12-3/TRBV12-4
D: .
size: .
J: TRBJ1-1
DNA: TGTGCCAGCAGTTTCGGGTGGGACACTGAAGCTTTCTTT
CDR3: CASSFGWDTEAFF

V: TRBV4-3
D: .
size: .
J: TRBJ2-5
DNA: TGCGCCAGCAGCCAAGATGGGGGGGCTTGGGAGACCCAGTACTTC
CDR3: CASSQDGGAWETQYF

V: TRBV7-9
D: .
size: .
J: TRBJ2-6
DNA: TGTGCCAGCAGCTCGCCATCCAGGGAGTCACGGTCCGGGGCCAACGTCCTGACTTTC
CDR3: CASSSPSRESRSGANVLTF

V: TRBV5-1
D: TRBD1
size: .
J: TRBJ1-4
DNA: TGCGCCAGCAGCTTGGGACAGGGAGGGGATGAAAAACTGTTTTTT
CDR3: CASSLGQGGDEKLFF

V: TRBV29-1
D: .
size: .
J: TRBJ2-5
DNA: TGCAGCGTTGACGTACGGGGGCAAGAGACCCAGTACTTC
CDR3: CSVDVRGQETQYF

V: TRBV27
D: TRBD1
size: .
J: TRBJ1-1
DNA: TGTGCCAGCAGTTTATCGATGACAGGGGCCACTGAAGCTTTCTTT
CDR3: CASSLSMTGATEAFF

V: TRBV13
D: TRBD1
size: once
J: TRBJ1-2
DNA: TGTGCCAGCAGTTTAAGGCGGACAGGGGAAGATGGCTACACCTTC
CDR3: CASSLRRTGEDGYTF

V: TRBV2
D: TRBD1
size: .
J: TRBJ1-1
DNA: TGTGCCAGCAACTTAAGCCGGGACAGGTTCACGGCTGAAGCTTTCTTT
CDR3: CASNLSRDRFTAEAFF

V: TRBV6-2/TRBV6-3
D: .
size: .
J: TRBJ2-1
DNA: TGTGCCAGCAGCCAAATCTTAGGGAATGAGCAGTTCTTC
CDR3: CASSQILGNEQFF

V: TRBV4-1
D: .
size: .
J: TRBJ1-2
DNA: TGCGCCAGCAGACAATTGGGCGGATACTATGGCTACACCTTC
CDR3: CASRQLGGYYGYTF

V: TRBV12-3/TRBV12-4
D: .
size: .
J: TRBJ2-1
DNA: TGTGCCAGCAGTTGGGTCAGGTACAATGAGCAGTTCTTC
CDR3: CASSWVRYNEQFF

V: TRBV7-9
D: .
size: .
J: TRBJ2-1
DNA: TGTGCCAGCAGCAGGACTCCGAGCTCCTACAATGAGCAGTTCTTC
CDR3: CASSRTPSSYNEQFF

V: TRBV15
D: .
size: .
J: TRBJ2-3
DNA: TGTGCCACCAGCAGAGATAAAGGGGGTGGGGTAGATACGCAGTATTTT
CDR3: CATSRDKGGGVDTQYF

V: TRBV29-1
D: .
size: .
J: TRBJ1-1
DNA: TGCAGCGTTGAAGATCCGGCGGCCTGGAACACTGAAGCTTTCTTT
CDR3: CSVEDPAAWNTEAFF

V: TRBV7-3
D: TRBD1
size: .
J: TRBJ1-1
DNA: TGTGCCAGCAGCACGACAGGGCAGAACACTGAAGCTTTCTTT
CDR3: CASSTTGQNTEAFF

V: TRBV11-1
D: .
size: .
J: TRBJ2-3
DNA: TGTGCCAGCAGCTTAATAGATACGCAGTATTTT
CDR3: CASSLIDTQYF

V: TRBV5-1
D: TRBD1
size: .
J: TRBJ2-7
DNA: TGCGCCAGCAGCTTTGCAGGGGGAGCCTACGAGCAGTACTTC
CDR3: CASSFAGGAYEQYF

V: TRBV30
D: TRBD2
size: .
J: TRBJ2-7
DNA: TGTGCCTGGAGTGAGGGAGGGAACGAGCAGTACTTC
CDR3: CAWSEGGNEQYF

V: TRBV4-1
D: .
size: .
J: TRBJ2-2
DNA: TGCGCCAGCAGTCCTTGGGGGGCCACCGGGGAGCTGTTTTTT
CDR3: CASSPWGATGELFF

V: TRBV24-1
D: TRBD2
size: .
J: TRBJ2-7
DNA: TGTGCCACCAGTGGACGGAGCCGGCGGGGGATCTACTACGAGCAGTACTTC
CDR3: CATSGRSRRGIYYEQYF

V: TRBV10-3
D: .
size: .
J: TRBJ1-2
DNA: TGTGCCATCAGTGAGTCGGTAGGGGGGCTTATCTATGGCTACACCTTC
CDR3: CAISESVGGLIYGYTF

V: TRBV6-5
D: TRBD2
size: .
J: TRBJ2-5
DNA: TGTGCCAGCAAGACTAGCGGGGGGTCCCAAGAGACCCAGTACTTC
CDR3: CASKTSGGSQETQYF

V: TRBV9
D: TRBD2
size: .
J: TRBJ2-5
DNA: TGTGCCAGCAGTCCTTTCCCGGGACTAGGTACTCCAGGTACCCAGTACTTC
CDR3: CASSPFPGLGTPGTQYF

V: TRBV6-4
D: .
size: .
J: TRBJ2-3
DNA: TGTGCCAGCAGTGAGAGTTCTAGTCCAGATACGCAGTATTTT
CDR3: CASSESSSPDTQYF

V: TRBV6-4
D: .
size: .
J: TRBJ2-2
DNA: TGTGCCAGCAAGGGAGGAGATACCGGGGAGCTGTTTTTT
CDR3: CASKGGDTGELFF

V: TRBV9
D: .
size: .
J: TRBJ2-1
DNA: TGTGCCAGCAGCGTAACCCCGGGGCTCAATGAGCAGTTCTTC
CDR3: CASSVTPGLNEQFF

V: TRBV11-3
D: .
size: .
J: TRBJ2-2
DNA: TGTGCCAGCAGCCCGTGGAGTACCGGGGAGCTGTTTTTT
CDR3: CASSPWSTGELFF

V: TRBV28
D: TRBD1
size: once
J: TRBJ2-7
DNA: TGTGCCAGCAGTCAGGGGAGGACAGGGTTATACGAGCAGTACTTC
CDR3: CASSQGRTGLYEQYF

V: TRBV9
D: .
size: .
J: TRBJ1-2
DNA: TGTGCCAGCAGCGGACATAGTGGGGTCGGCGGCTACACCTTC
CDR3: CASSGHSGVGGYTF

V: TRBV10-3
D: .
size: .
J: TRBJ2-2
DNA: TGTGCCATCAGTGAGTCGGGACTGAACACCGGGGAGCTGTTTTTT
CDR3: CAISESGLNTGELFF

V: TRBV6-1
D: TRBD2
size: once
J: TRBJ2-7
DNA: TGTGCCAGCAGTGAGCGTCTAGCGGGGTCCTACGAGCAGTACTTC
CDR3: CASSERLAGSYEQYF

V: TRBV4-3
D: TRBD2
size: few
J: TRBJ2-3
DNA: TGCGCCAGCAGCCAAGATATGGTAGCGGGGCTATCGGATACGCAGTATTTT
CDR3: CASSQDMVAGLSDTQYF

V: TRBV9
D: .
size: .
J: TRBJ1-3
DNA: TGTGCCAGCAGCGTAGGGGACACCGGAAACACCATATATTTT
CDR3: CASSVGDTGNTIYF

V: TRBV3-1/TRBV3-2
D: TRBD1
size: once
J: TRBJ2-2
DNA: TGTGCCAGCAGCCAAAGCAAGACAGGGATCGGGGAGCTGTTTTTT
CDR3: CASSQSKTGIGELFF

V: TRBV5-6
D: .
size: .
J: TRBJ2-1
DNA: TGTGCCAGCAGTGGACAGAACAATGAGCAGTTCTTC
CDR3: CASSGQNNEQFF

V: TRBV4-3
D: .
size: few
J: TRBJ1-1
DNA: TGCGCCACCGGTGGAGTAACTGAAGCTTTCTTT
CDR3: CATGGVTEAFF

V: TRBV12-3/TRBV12-4
D: TRBD1
size: .
J: TRBJ1-2
DNA: TGTGCCAGCAGTATGAGGACAGGAGATGGCTACACCTTC
CDR3: CASSMRTGDGYTF

V: TRBV6-5
D: .
size: .
J: TRBJ1-2
DNA: TGTGCCAGCAGTTACCGCTTAGATGACGGCTACACCTTC
CDR3: CASSYRLDDGYTF